Listed below are T cell receptor beta chains from one sample, sequenced in a study of blood T cell repertoires in COVID-19. Profiled with immunoSEQ multiplex PCR; TCRdb holds only in-frame clones, not every one. The top ten clones hold approximately 1.2% of a sample with around 250,000 clones, about nine tenths of them seen once. Sequencing was done on a sample of PBMCs or T cells enriched from blood (not recorded which). The receptors come from a human donor in a cohort exposed to, infected with or recovered from COVID-19 (not recorded which). The donor label of this sample is uncertain. CDR3s leave out the opening cysteine and the closing phenylalanine or tryptophan. Each record gives: J gene, CDR3 length, V gene, clone size, CDR3 protein. Clone size, where shown, is once, few, many, or a class for clones that have expanded.

TRBJ2-1 13 TRBV30 - AWSVLAGGYDEQF
TRBJ2-1 15 TRBV4-3 - ASSQGLRDRAYNEQF
TRBJ1-4 13 TRBV4-1 - ASSIPGQTNEKLF
TRBJ1-2 12 TRBV28 - ASSLKRGASGYT
TRBJ2-1 15 TRBV3-1/TRBV3-2 - ASSQELGQYPYNEQF
TRBJ1-4 14 TRBV2 once ASSYSSLATNEKLF
TRBJ2-5 13 TRBV14 - ASSRRTGGKETQY
TRBJ1-3 11 TRBV19 once ASTLDRGNTIY
TRBJ1-6 13 TRBV18 - ASSPEGTENSPLH
TRBJ1-2 13 TRBV5-4 - ASSSGQASNYGYT
TRBJ2-1 9 TRBV29-1 - SVASGVWSF
TRBJ1-2 9 TRBV30 - ACTTGDGYT
TRBJ2-5 13 TRBV3-1/TRBV3-2 - ASSQGWRGEETQY
TRBJ2-1 15 TRBV5-1 - ASSATPSGGAYNEQF
TRBJ2-5 13 TRBV3-1/TRBV3-2 - ASSRGDRGGETQY
TRBJ1-4 13 TRBV6-5 - ASSRHRQNNEKLF
TRBJ2-7 11 TRBV18 - ASSQQVGPGQY
TRBJ1-4 14 TRBV9 once ASSGLGQGGREKLF
TRBJ1-5 12 TRBV24-1 - ATSDLGQNQPQH
TRBJ2-3 10 TRBV9 - ASSLSTDTQY
TRBJ2-3 13 TRBV2 - ASTRDRGSTDTQY
TRBJ2-2 10 TRBV24-1 - ATSRGPGELF
TRBJ1-6 18 TRBV3-1/TRBV3-2 - ASSQPGHGWPSSYNSPLH
TRBJ1-2 12 TRBV10-3 - AISEAGANYGYT
TRBJ2-7 12 TRBV6-6 - ASSWTGGLYEQY
TRBJ1-6 13 TRBV9 - ASSVDAEGNSPLH
TRBJ2-1 11 TRBV9 - ASSREFYNEQF
TRBJ1-1 8 TRBV2 - ARTGAGAF
TRBJ1-2 11 TRBV25-1 - ASSEGRAYGYT
TRBJ2-5 15 TRBV4-1 - ASSQGVGGGRQETQY
TRBJ1-2 11 TRBV12-3/TRBV12-4 - ASSDTGSGGYT
TRBJ2-3 12 TRBV6-2/TRBV6-3 - ASSYFRETDTQY
TRBJ1-5 12 TRBV6-2/TRBV6-3 - ASSPEGGNQPQH
TRBJ2-1 19 TRBV4-2 few ASSQERLAGGRLSSGNEQF
TRBJ2-5 14 TRBV10-1 - ASSERPGTSEETQY
TRBJ1-6 13 TRBV27 - ASSPGQGAGSPLH
TRBJ1-1 12 TRBV6-5 - ASSYLGGTTGAF
TRBJ2-3 15 TRBV5-4 - ASSLFPGTSGGDTQY
TRBJ1-1 13 TRBV5-1 - ASSTGQYMNTEAF